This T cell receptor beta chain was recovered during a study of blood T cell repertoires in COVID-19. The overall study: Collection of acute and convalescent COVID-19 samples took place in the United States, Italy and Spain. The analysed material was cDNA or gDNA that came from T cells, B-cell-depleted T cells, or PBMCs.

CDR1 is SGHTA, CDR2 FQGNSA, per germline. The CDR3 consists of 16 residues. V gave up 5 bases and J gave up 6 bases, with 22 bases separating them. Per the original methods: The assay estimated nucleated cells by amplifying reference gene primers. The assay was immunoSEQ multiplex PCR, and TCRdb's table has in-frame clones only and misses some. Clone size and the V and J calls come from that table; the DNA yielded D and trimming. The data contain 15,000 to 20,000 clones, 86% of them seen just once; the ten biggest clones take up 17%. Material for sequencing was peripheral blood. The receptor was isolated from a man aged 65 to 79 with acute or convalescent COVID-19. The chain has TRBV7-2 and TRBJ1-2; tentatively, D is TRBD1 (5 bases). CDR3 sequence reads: CASSAYSSRAENGYTF. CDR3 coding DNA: TGTGCCAGCAGCGCCTACTCCTCCAGGGCGGAGAATGGCTACACCTTC.